The rows below give T cell receptor beta chains drawn from one sample of a study of beta chain features in type 1 diabetes. TCRdb's copy holds only in-frame clones and misses some; the assay was immunoSEQ multiplex PCR. This sample yields hundreds of thousands of clones, of which 9.6% are seen a single time; about 0.037% belongs to the top ten. Specimen: naive CD4+ T cells from blood. Every receptor here comes from a young woman in good health. Both conserved end residues are part of each CDR3. Each record gives: V gene, D gene, J gene, clone size, CDR3 DNA, CDR3 protein. D genes are given only for firm matches. Rows may omit the clone size; those that give it use once, few, many or a size class.

V gene: TRBV5-6; D gene: TRBD1; J gene: TRBJ2-7; clone size: -; CDR3 DNA: TGTGCCAGCAGCTCGGGACAGGGGGCTGGTGAGCAGTACTTC; CDR3 protein: CASSSGQGAGEQYF
V gene: TRBV5-5; D gene: -; J gene: TRBJ1-1; clone size: -; CDR3 DNA: TGTGCCAGCAGCCCGGGTGCCGAGGGAACTGAAGCTTTCTTT; CDR3 protein: CASSPGAEGTEAFF
V gene: TRBV7-2; D gene: -; J gene: TRBJ2-5; clone size: many; CDR3 DNA: TGTGCCAGCAGCTTAGATGGGAGGAGCGGGGAGACCCAGTACTTC; CDR3 protein: CASSLDGRSGETQYF
V gene: TRBV6-1; D gene: -; J gene: TRBJ1-1; clone size: few; CDR3 DNA: TGTGCCAGCAGTGAAACGGTCCTTATGGCTGAAGCTTTCTTT; CDR3 protein: CASSETVLMAEAFF
V gene: TRBV19; D gene: -; J gene: TRBJ2-5; clone size: few; CDR3 DNA: TGTGCCAGTAGCGAGCGACGGGGAGAGACCCAGTACTTC; CDR3 protein: CASSERRGETQYF
V gene: TRBV6-1; D gene: -; J gene: TRBJ2-3; clone size: few; CDR3 DNA: TGTGCCAGCAGTGGCCGGGTAAGCACAGATACGCAGTATTTT; CDR3 protein: CASSGRVSTDTQYF
V gene: TRBV30; D gene: TRBD2; J gene: TRBJ2-1; clone size: few; CDR3 DNA: TGTGCCTGGACCCTATTTTTAGCGGGAGATCGGAATGAGCAGTTCTTC; CDR3 protein: CAWTLFLAGDRNEQFF
V gene: TRBV15; D gene: TRBD1; J gene: TRBJ2-1; clone size: few; CDR3 DNA: TGTGCCACCAGCCGCCGACAGGGAATGGGCGAGCAGTTCTTC; CDR3 protein: CATSRRQGMGEQFF
V gene: TRBV14; D gene: TRBD1; J gene: TRBJ2-7; clone size: -; CDR3 DNA: TGTGCCAGCAGCCAAGAAGGGTTTGGGGACAGGACCTACGAGCAGTACTTC; CDR3 protein: CASSQEGFGDRTYEQYF
V gene: TRBV4-1; D gene: -; J gene: TRBJ2-3; clone size: -; CDR3 DNA: TGCGCCAGCAGCCAAGAAGGGAGGAGGAGGGGAGATACGCAGTATTTT; CDR3 protein: CASSQEGRRRGDTQYF
V gene: TRBV6-1; D gene: -; J gene: TRBJ1-1; clone size: -; CDR3 DNA: TGTGCCAGCAGACCGGGGGGCAGAACTGAAGCTTTCTTT; CDR3 protein: CASRPGGRTEAFF
V gene: TRBV7-3; D gene: -; J gene: TRBJ2-1; clone size: few; CDR3 DNA: TGTGCCAGCAGCCCACCGACTTTTCATGAGCAGTTCTTC; CDR3 protein: CASSPPTFHEQFF
V gene: TRBV10-3; D gene: TRBD1; J gene: TRBJ2-5; clone size: few; CDR3 DNA: TGTGCCATCAGCGTCGGGACAGGGGCGAGCGAGACCCAGTACTTC; CDR3 protein: CAISVGTGASETQYF
V gene: TRBV13; D gene: TRBD1; J gene: TRBJ1-2; clone size: -; CDR3 DNA: TGTGCCAGCAGCTTAAGGTCCAGGGGGCTGTCCTATGGCTACACCTTC; CDR3 protein: CASSLRSRGLSYGYTF
V gene: TRBV5-4; D gene: TRBD2; J gene: TRBJ2-1; clone size: few; CDR3 DNA: TGTGCCAGCAGCTTGGAACTAGCGGGGGGGCGCAATGAGCAGTTCTTC; CDR3 protein: CASSLELAGGRNEQFF
V gene: TRBV2; D gene: TRBD1; J gene: TRBJ1-2; clone size: few; CDR3 DNA: TGTGCCAGCAGAAGTGGACAGGGGGGTGGCTACACCTTC; CDR3 protein: CASRSGQGGGYTF
V gene: TRBV29-1; D gene: -; J gene: TRBJ1-1; clone size: many; CDR3 DNA: TGCAGCGTTGATCATTTTGAGGGAGCTTTCTTT; CDR3 protein: CSVDHFEGAFF
V gene: TRBV28; D gene: TRBD1; J gene: TRBJ2-1; clone size: few; CDR3 DNA: TGTGCCAGCAGGTCGGACAGGGCCCCCAAAGGGGGCTCCTACAATGAGCAGTTCTTC; CDR3 protein: CASRSDRAPKGGSYNEQFF
V gene: TRBV6-1; D gene: TRBD2; J gene: TRBJ2-5; clone size: few; CDR3 DNA: TGTGCCAGCAGTGTGGGACTAGCGCAAGAGACCCAGTACTTC; CDR3 protein: CASSVGLAQETQYF
V gene: TRBV18; D gene: -; J gene: TRBJ1-2; clone size: -; CDR3 DNA: TGTGCCAGCTCACTAGTCCGACAGGATAACTATGGCTACACCTTC; CDR3 protein: CASSLVRQDNYGYTF
V gene: TRBV5-8; D gene: -; J gene: TRBJ1-2; clone size: few; CDR3 DNA: TGTGCCAGCAGCTTGATCCTCAACTATGGCTACACCTTC; CDR3 protein: CASSLILNYGYTF
V gene: TRBV10-3; D gene: -; J gene: TRBJ1-1; clone size: few; CDR3 DNA: TGTGCCATCAGTGAGACAGTCGGACTAACCACTGAAGCTTTCTTT; CDR3 protein: CAISETVGLTTEAFF
V gene: TRBV19; D gene: -; J gene: TRBJ1-1; clone size: -; CDR3 DNA: TGTGCCAGCTCGACGTTTGGGCTGTACACTGAAGCTTTCTTT; CDR3 protein: CASSTFGLYTEAFF
V gene: TRBV2; D gene: TRBD1; J gene: TRBJ2-2; clone size: -; CDR3 DNA: TGTGCCAGCAGCGAAGGGGGCTTCGGGGAGCTGTTTTTT; CDR3 protein: CASSEGGFGELFF
V gene: TRBV18; D gene: TRBD2; J gene: TRBJ2-1; clone size: -; CDR3 DNA: TGTGCCAGCTCACTCGGACTAGCGGGAGGCGCGAGCTCCTACAATGAGCAGTTCTTC; CDR3 protein: CASSLGLAGGASSYNEQFF
V gene: TRBV10-3; D gene: TRBD2; J gene: TRBJ2-7; clone size: few; CDR3 DNA: TGTGCCATCAGGGTGGGACTAGCGGGACCCTACGAGCAGTACTTC; CDR3 protein: CAIRVGLAGPYEQYF
V gene: TRBV5-1; D gene: -; J gene: TRBJ2-7; clone size: few; CDR3 DNA: TGCGCCAGCAGAGGCCCGGCAGGGTACGAGCAGTACTTC; CDR3 protein: CASRGPAGYEQYF
V gene: TRBV29-1; D gene: TRBD2; J gene: TRBJ2-3; clone size: -; CDR3 DNA: TGCAGCGTTGAAGATCGACTAGCGGGAAGCACAGATACGCAGTATTTT; CDR3 protein: CSVEDRLAGSTDTQYF
V gene: TRBV5-6; D gene: -; J gene: TRBJ2-7; clone size: -; CDR3 DNA: TGTGCCAGCAGCGAAGGCCTGACGGGAGCCTACGAGCAGTACTTC; CDR3 protein: CASSEGLTGAYEQYF
V gene: TRBV5-6; D gene: TRBD1; J gene: TRBJ1-5; clone size: -; CDR3 DNA: TGTGCCAGCAGCTTCCGACAGGGGGCCCCTCAGCCCCAGCATTTT; CDR3 protein: CASSFRQGAPQPQHF